Shown below are 2 T cell receptor beta chains from a single sample sequenced in a study of T-cell memory formation after mild COVID-19. TCRdb reprocessed the 5' RACE reads via MiXCR and lists one record per CDR3 protein. The profile shows 300,000 to 350,000 distinct CDR3 sequences, around 15% of them singletons. The specimen was PBMCs or a T cell subset sorted from them (not recorded which). Receptors originate from a man younger than 35 who had mild COVID-19 (a few samples of this study predate the infection). Cell type and time point are not known.

The chain recombines TRBV5-5 with TRBJ2-7, with a possible D match to TRBD2 (6 bases). CDR3 size: 14 residues. V dropped 4 bases and J dropped 2 bases, with 13 bases sitting between them. The germline gives CDR1 SGHKS, CDR2 YYEKEE (reference sequence). This chain's CDR3 is CASSPDWGAYEQYV. CDR3 nucleotides: TGTGCCAGCAGCCCTGACTGGGGGGCCTACGAGCAGTACGTC.

The chain combines TRBV10-3 with TRBJ1-3; D is perhaps TRBD1 (5 bases). This CDR3 is 17 amino acids long. V was clipped by 10 bases and J by 0 bases, with 22 bases between them. Germline V lookup: CDR1 ENHRY, CDR2 SYGVKD. The CDR3 nucleotides are TGTGCCACTACAAGCGGGGGAGTTCTTCACTCTGGAAACACCATATATTTT. As protein: CATTSGGVLHSGNTIYF.